The 11 T cell receptor beta chains in this list originate from one sample, sequenced in a study of blood T cell repertoires in COVID-19. Profiled with immunoSEQ multiplex PCR; TCRdb holds only in-frame clones, not every one. Altogether fewer than 250,000 clones are present, about 88% being singletons, with the ten largest covering approximately 1.1%. Specimen: peripheral blood. The receptors here all came from a man aged 30-40 years with acute or convalescent COVID-19.

The genes are TRBV7-2 and TRBJ1-2, with a possible D match to TRBD1 (6 bases). Trimming stripped 6 bases from V and 7 bases from J, with 15 bases between. Germline-derived CDR1 and CDR2 are SGHTA and FQGNSA. The CDR3 is 13 residues long. The CDR3 DNA reads as TGTGCCAGCAGTGACCGGAACAGGGTTGGCTACACCTTC. Translation: CASSDRNRVGYTF.

V is TRBV7-3 and J is TRBJ2-1; D might be TRBD2 (6 bases). V lost 5 bases, J lost 0 bases, and 14 bases lay in between. The germline V gene encodes CDR1 SGHTA and CDR2 FQGTGA. CDR3 length: 16 amino acids. CDR3 in DNA: TGTGCCAGCAGCCGTGTTGGCGGGAACTCCTACAATGAGCAGTTCTTC. It yields the protein CASSRVGGNSYNEQFF.

V and J are TRBV28 and TRBJ1-5; 8 nucleotides agree with TRBD1. Germline CDR1 reads MDHEN; CDR2 reads SYDVKM. V trimming: 5 bases; J trimming: 1 base; junction bases outside the gene matches: 7. This CDR3 is 16 amino acids long. CDR3 DNA sequence: TGTGCCAGCAGTCCCATGGGACAGGCGAGCAATCAGCCCCAGCATTTT. It codes for CASSPMGQASNQPQHF.

This CDR3 reads CASGVGTPSYGYTF. The DNA of the CDR3 is TGCGCCAGCGGGGTTGGGACTCCCAGCTATGGCTACACCTTC. The gene calls are TRBV5-1 and TRBJ1-2; perhaps TRBD1 as D (5 bases). The CDR3 length is 14 residues. Germline V CDR1 and CDR2: SGHRS, YFSETQ. Trimming cost V 7 bases and J 4 bases, with 17 bases left between them.

DNA of the CDR3: TGTGCCAGCACCAGAGCGGTTTCTTCACCCCTCCACTTT. It is translated as CASTRAVSSPLHF. The chain couples TRBV28 to TRBJ1-6; no definite D call. Between the trimmed V and J ends, which lost 7 bases and 9 bases, there was a span of 13 bases. Germline CDR1 MDHEN, CDR2 SYDVKM. This CDR3 has 13 amino acids.

CDR3 sequence: CASSDRGSTDTQYF. CDR3 coding DNA: TGTGCCAGCAGTGATAGGGGTAGCACAGATACGCAGTATTTT. The V and J genes are TRBV6-1 and TRBJ2-3, with a weak D call TRBD1 (5 bases). CDR3 length: 14 residues. Germline CDR1 and CDR2: MNHNS and SASEGT. With 3 bases removed from V and 0 bases from J, the gap between germline ends came to 7 bases.

This clone was counted once. The chain is built from TRBV10-2 and TRBJ1-2; tentative D call: TRBD1 (6 bases). V was pared by 7 bases and J by 6 bases, with 18 bases between. Germline lookup yields CDR1 WSHSY and CDR2 SAAADI. The CDR3 spans 14 residues. CDR3 sequence: CASTQDRRRNGYTF. CDR3 sequence (DNA): TGCGCCAGCACCCAGGACAGAAGGAGGAATGGCTACACCTTC.

The chain combines TRBV4-2 with TRBJ2-1, with TRBD2 matching 9 bases. Germline V gives CDR1 LGHNA, CDR2 YNFKEQ. With 1 base clipped from V and 2 bases from J, the junction kept 3 bases outside the gene matches. The CDR3 runs to 16 residues. CDR3 region: CASSQGIAGAYNEQFF. The CDR3 DNA reads TGTGCCAGCAGCCAAGGCATAGCGGGGGCCTACAATGAGCAGTTCTTC.

The V call is TRBV5-5, the J call TRBJ1-5; TRBD1 is a possible D gene (6 bases). The V gene lost 4 bases and the J gene lost 4 bases, with 12 bases spanning the gap. The CDR3 extends over 14 amino acids. Per the germline V gene, CDR1 is SGHKS and CDR2 is YYEKEE (reference sequence). CDR3 DNA sequence: TGTGCCAGCAGCGGCAGGGGTGGGAATCAGCCCCAGCATTTT. Translated, it gives CASSGRGGNQPQHF.

The chain combines TRBV15 with TRBJ1-1; no clear D gene. The CDR3 totals 14 residues. With 1 base removed from V and 7 bases from J, the gap between germline ends came to 13 bases. Germline-derived CDR1 and CDR2 are LNHNV and YYDKDF (reference sequence). This chain's CDR3 is CATSRGKEDFEAFF. CDR3 coding DNA: TGTGCCACCAGCAGAGGGAAAGAGGACTTTGAAGCTTTCTTT.

This clone was detected once. The chain links TRBV4-2 to TRBJ2-7; 8 nucleotides match TRBD1. Germline V gives CDR1 LGHNA, CDR2 YNFKEQ. This CDR3 has 13 amino acids. Trimming took 3 bases from V and 4 from J; bases not matched to a gene: 2. The CDR3 spells CASSQDRAYEQYF. CDR3 nucleotide sequence: TGTGCCAGCAGCCAGGACAGGGCATACGAGCAGTACTTC.